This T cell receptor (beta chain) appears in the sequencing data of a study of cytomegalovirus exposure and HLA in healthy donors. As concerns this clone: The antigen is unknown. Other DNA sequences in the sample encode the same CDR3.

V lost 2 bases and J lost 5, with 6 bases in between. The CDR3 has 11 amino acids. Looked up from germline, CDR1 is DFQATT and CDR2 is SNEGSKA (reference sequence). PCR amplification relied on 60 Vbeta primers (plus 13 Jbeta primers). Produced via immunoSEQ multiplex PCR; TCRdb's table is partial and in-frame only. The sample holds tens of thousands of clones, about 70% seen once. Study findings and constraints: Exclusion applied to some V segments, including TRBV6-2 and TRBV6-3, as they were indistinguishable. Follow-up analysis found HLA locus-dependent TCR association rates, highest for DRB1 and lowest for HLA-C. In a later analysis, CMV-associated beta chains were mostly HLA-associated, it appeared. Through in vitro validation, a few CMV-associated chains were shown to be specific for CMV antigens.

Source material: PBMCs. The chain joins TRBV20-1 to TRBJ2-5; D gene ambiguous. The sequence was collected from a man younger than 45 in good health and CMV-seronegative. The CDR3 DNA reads TGCAGTGCTAGACCCCTTGAGACCCAGTACTTC. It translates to CSARPLETQYF.